The rows below give T cell receptor beta chains drawn from one sample of a study of post-analysis software for immune sequencing data. A single record per CDR3 protein comes from TCRdb applying MiXCR to the PCR reads. Seen here are roughly 430,000 distinct CDR3 sequences, about 39% observed once, and the top ten hold around 8%. Sequencing used blood. These receptors all stem from a girl aged 2-10 years with multiple sclerosis. Both conserved end residues are part of each CDR3. A D gene is named only where the DNA matches it firmly. Size values are once, few and many counts, or a class for expanded clones, and some rows have none.

D	J	V	size	DNA	CDR3
TRBD1	TRBJ1-1	TRBV29-1	few	TGCAGCGCGCCAGGGCAGGGGGTTAGCGGAATGAACACTGAAGCTTTCTTT	CSAPGQGVSGMNTEAFF
-	TRBJ2-3	TRBV30	-	TGTGCCTGGAGTCCTTACCCGCGGACCCGCACAGATACGCAGTATTTT	CAWSPYPRTRTDTQYF
TRBD2	TRBJ2-1	TRBV12-3/TRBV12-4	-	TGTGCCAGCAGCGAGCGGGAGGGGACATCTGAGCAGTTCTTC	CASSEREGTSEQFF
TRBD2	TRBJ2-1	TRBV2	few	TGTGCCAGCAGTCCGAGACTAGCGGGGGGGCGTGGTGAGCAGTTCTTC	CASSPRLAGGRGEQFF
-	TRBJ1-1	TRBV5-1	-	TGCGCCAGCAGCTTGGTGACAGAGAACACTGAAGCTTTCTTT	CASSLVTENTEAFF
-	TRBJ1-1	TRBV12-3/TRBV12-4	-	TGTGCCAGCAATCGAGACCTGCTGACTGAAGCTTTCTTT	CASNRDLLTEAFF
TRBD1	TRBJ2-7	TRBV20-1	-	TGCAGTGCTAGAGATCAGGGGACAGGCCTCAAGGAGCGGTACTTC	CSARDQGTGLKERYF
-	TRBJ1-2	TRBV4-1	-	TGCGCCAGCAGCCTCGTCCCAGCCAGGGGATTAGGCGATGGCTACACCTTC	CASSLVPARGLGDGYTF
-	TRBJ2-4	TRBV6-2/TRBV6-3	few	TGTGCCAGCACCTCGACAGCCTTAGCCAAAAACATTCAGTACTTC	CASTSTALAKNIQYF
-	TRBJ1-1	TRBV5-1	-	TGCGCCAGCAGCTTGGGGGGACTCAAGGCATACACTGAAGCTTTCTTT	CASSLGGLKAYTEAFF
-	TRBJ2-3	TRBV10-3	few	TGTGCCATCAGTGGGACTTTTTCCCCTGGGGATACGCAGTATTTT	CAISGTFSPGDTQYF
-	TRBJ1-2	TRBV3-1	-	TGTGCCAGCAGCCAAGGGGGCATCCCTGGCTACACCTTC	CASSQGGIPGYTF